The source of this TCR beta chain is a study of CD8 T cells in Susac syndrome. This clonotype was detected only once. The V end lost 7 bases, the J end lost 0 bases, and 10 bases lay between the germline ends. The CDR3 contains 14 residues. CDR1 is SGHVS, CDR2 FQNEAQ, per germline. An amount of RNA that ranged from roughly 0.5 to 1 ug was reverse transcribed with random hexamers. It was immunoSEQ multiplex PCR that amplified TCR beta CDR3 across 54 Vbeta and 13 Jbeta. TCRdb called the immunoSEQ multiplex PCR reads again in MiXCR, with one record for every CDR3 protein. Seen here are some 200,000 distinct CDR3 sequences, about 90% observed once, and the top ten hold roughly 0.13%. The authors sequenced TCR beta from blood CD8+ and CD4+ T cells. The multiple sclerosis controls were treatment-naive patients, and their relapsing-remitting disease was stable or active. Negative isolation yielded CD8+ and CD4+ T cells; FACS enriched TEMRA cells.

The specimen was CD8+ T cells from PBMCs. This clonotype was obtained from a human donor with multiple sclerosis. This chain uses TRBV7-8 with TRBJ2-1; a weak D match, TRBD1 (7 bases). The CDR3 protein is CASNQGGSYNEQFF. CDR3 nucleotides: TGTGCCAGCAACCAGGGGGGCTCCTACAATGAGCAGTTCTTC.